The T cell receptor beta chain under discussion was sequenced for a study of blood T cell repertoires in COVID-19. Overall study context: Sites in the United States, Italy and Spain provided acute and convalescent COVID-19 samples. PBMCs, B-cell-depleted T cells, or T cells were the source of the cDNA or gDNA that made up the material.

The CDR3 totals 14 residues. The V end lost 5 bases, the J end lost 4 bases, and 12 bases lay between the germline ends. CDR1 and CDR2 (germline): SEHNR, FQNEAQ (reference sequence). It was during active infection that Seattle patients were enrolled and then longitudinally followed. As originally analysed: Amplification of reference gene primers provided the estimated nucleated cell counts. The assay was immunoSEQ multiplex PCR, and TCRdb's table has in-frame clones only and misses some. The V and J calls and clone size come from that table; D and trimming were worked out from the DNA. This sample has 410,000 or so clones, with 70% to 90% found just once. This clone showed up just a few times.

The clonotype was recovered from a woman in her thirties or forties with COVID-19, enrolled during active disease. Sequenced sample: peripheral blood. The rearrangement uses TRBV7-9 and TRBJ1-3; D is unresolved. The CDR3 DNA is TGTGCCAGCAGCCCCTCAGAAATAGGAAACACCATATATTTT. This encodes CASSPSEIGNTIYF.